This T cell receptor (beta chain) was sequenced during a study of shared clonotypes between healthy human individuals. Study overall: Each donor's CD4 naive and CD4 memory cells filled three plates apiece, CD8 naive two, and CD8 memory one.

Sequenced by immunoSEQ multiplex PCR; TCRdb stores in-frame clones only, minus some. Seen here are a few million clones, approximately 92% observed once, and the top ten hold around 0.15%. Study outcomes and limitations: The study found about 5% of naive CD4 clonotypes shared across a handful of donors. Tissue TCR repertoires likely differ from these blood-only repertoires.

CDR1 is MNHEY and CDR2 is SVGAGI in the germline V gene. The CDR3 spans 12 residues. V lost 10 bases and J lost 6, with 12 bases in between. Donors were healthy HIV-negative adults without recent acute infections or vaccinations. This clone was found a few times. Its antigen remains unidentified. Sequencing was performed on naive CD4+ T cells sorted from blood. The subset is: CD45RA+ positively selected. The chain combines TRBV6-5 with TRBJ2-2; D possibly corresponds to TRBD1 (6 bases). This sequence originates from a young man in good health. The CDR3 here is CATYRVAGELFF. The CDR3 DNA reads as TGTGCCACCTACAGGGTAGCCGGGGAGCTGTTTTTT.